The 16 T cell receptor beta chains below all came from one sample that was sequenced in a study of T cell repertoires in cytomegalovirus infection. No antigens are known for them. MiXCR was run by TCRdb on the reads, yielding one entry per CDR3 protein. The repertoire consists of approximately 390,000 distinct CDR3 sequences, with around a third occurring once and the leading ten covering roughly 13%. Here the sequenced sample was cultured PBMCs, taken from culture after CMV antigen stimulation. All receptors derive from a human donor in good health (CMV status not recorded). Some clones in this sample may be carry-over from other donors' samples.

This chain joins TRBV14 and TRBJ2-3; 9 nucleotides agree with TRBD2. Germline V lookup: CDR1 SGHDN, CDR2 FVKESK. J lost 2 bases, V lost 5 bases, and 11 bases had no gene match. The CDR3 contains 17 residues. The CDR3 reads CASSWDIAGAFTDTQYF. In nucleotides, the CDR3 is TGTGCCAGCAGCTGGGATATAGCGGGGGCATTCACAGATACGCAGTATTTT.

This CDR3 is CASSLGAGITEAFF. CDR3 in DNA: TGTGCCAGCAGCTTAGGGGCAGGGATCACTGAAGCTTTCTTT. The rearrangement joins TRBV7-6 to TRBJ1-1; D is perhaps TRBD1 (5 bases). The germline CDR1 and CDR2 sequences are SGHVS and FNYEAQ. Deletions cut 1 base from V and 4 bases from J, with 10 bases between. This CDR3 spans 14 amino acids.

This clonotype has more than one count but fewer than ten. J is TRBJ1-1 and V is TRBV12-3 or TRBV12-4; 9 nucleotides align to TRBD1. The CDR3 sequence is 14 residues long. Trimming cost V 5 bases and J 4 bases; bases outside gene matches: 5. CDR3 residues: CASSPTGGLTEAFF. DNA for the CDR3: TGTGCCAGCAGTCCGACAGGGGGTCTCACTGAAGCTTTCTTT.

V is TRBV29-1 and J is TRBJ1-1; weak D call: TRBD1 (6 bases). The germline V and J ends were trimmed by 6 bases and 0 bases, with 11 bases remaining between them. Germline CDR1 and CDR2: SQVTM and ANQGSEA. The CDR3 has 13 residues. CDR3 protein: CSVAGQMNTEAFF. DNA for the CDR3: TGCAGCGTCGCTGGACAGATGAACACTGAAGCTTTCTTT.

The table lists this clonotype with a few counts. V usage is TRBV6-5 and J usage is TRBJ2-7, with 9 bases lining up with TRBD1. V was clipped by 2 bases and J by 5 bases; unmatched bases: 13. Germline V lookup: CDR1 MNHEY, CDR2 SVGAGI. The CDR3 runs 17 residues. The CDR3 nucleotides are TGTGCCAGCAGTTACCTCAGCCGGGACAGGGCGTCCCACGAGCAGTACGTC. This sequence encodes CASSYLSRDRASHEQYV.

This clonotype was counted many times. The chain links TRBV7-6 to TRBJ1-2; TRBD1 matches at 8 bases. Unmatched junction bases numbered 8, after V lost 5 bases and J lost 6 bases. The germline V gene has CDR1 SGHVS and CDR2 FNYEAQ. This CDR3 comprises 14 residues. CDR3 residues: CASSLLQGGHGYTF. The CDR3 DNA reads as TGTGCCAGCAGCCTCCTACAGGGGGGACATGGCTACACCTTC.

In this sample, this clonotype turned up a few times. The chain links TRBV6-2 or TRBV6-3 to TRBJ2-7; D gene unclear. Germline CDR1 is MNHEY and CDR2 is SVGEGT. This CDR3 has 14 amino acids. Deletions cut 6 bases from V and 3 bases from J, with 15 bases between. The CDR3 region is CASSYAVEIYEQYV. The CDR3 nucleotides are TGTGCCAGCAGCTATGCCGTTGAGATCTACGAGCAGTACGTC.

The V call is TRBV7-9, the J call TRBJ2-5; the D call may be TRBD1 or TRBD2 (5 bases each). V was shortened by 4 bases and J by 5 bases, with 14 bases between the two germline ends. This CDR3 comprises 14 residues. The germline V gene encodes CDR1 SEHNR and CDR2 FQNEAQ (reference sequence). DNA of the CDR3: TGTGCCAGCAGCTGGGACGTAGTAAGGGAGACCCAGTACTTC. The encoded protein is CASSWDVVRETQYF.

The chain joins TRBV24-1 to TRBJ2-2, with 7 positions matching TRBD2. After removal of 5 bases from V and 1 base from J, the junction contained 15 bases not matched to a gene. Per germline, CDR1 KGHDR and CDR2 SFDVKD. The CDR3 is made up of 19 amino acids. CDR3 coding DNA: TGTGCCACCAGTGCCTCGACTGGGCTAGCGGTTCTGAACACCGGGGAGCTGTTTTTT. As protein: CATSASTGLAVLNTGELFF.

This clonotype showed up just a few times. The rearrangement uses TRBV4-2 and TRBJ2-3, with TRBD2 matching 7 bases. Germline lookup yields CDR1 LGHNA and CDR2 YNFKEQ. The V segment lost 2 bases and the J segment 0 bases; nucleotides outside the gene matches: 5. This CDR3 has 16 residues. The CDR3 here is CASSQFSGGSTDTQYF. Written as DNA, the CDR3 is TGTGCCAGCAGCCAATTTTCCGGGGGGAGCACAGATACGCAGTATTTT.

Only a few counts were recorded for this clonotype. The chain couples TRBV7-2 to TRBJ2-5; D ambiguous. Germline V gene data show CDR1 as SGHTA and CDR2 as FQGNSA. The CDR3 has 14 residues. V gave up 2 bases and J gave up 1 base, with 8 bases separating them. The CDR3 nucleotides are TGTGCCAGCAGCTTAAGTAACTCCCAAGAGACCCAGTACTTC. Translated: CASSLSNSQETQYF.

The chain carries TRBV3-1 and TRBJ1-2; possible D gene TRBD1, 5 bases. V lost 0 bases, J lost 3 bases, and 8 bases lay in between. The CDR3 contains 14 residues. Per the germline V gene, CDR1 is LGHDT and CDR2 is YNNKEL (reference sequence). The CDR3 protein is CASSQEGGDYGYTF. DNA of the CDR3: TGTGCCAGCAGCCAAGAAGGAGGGGACTATGGCTACACCTTC. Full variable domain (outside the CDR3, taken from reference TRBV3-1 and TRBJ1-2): DTAVSQTPKYLVTQMGNDKSIKCEQNLGHDTMYWYKQDSKKFLKIMFSYNNKELIINETVPNRFSPKSPDKAHLNLHINSLELGDSAVYFCASSQEGGDYGYTFGSGTRLTVV.

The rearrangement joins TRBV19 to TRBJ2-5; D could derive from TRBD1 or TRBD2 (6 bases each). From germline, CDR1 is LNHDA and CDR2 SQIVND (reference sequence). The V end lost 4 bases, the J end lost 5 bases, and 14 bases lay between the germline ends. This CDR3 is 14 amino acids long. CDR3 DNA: TGTGCCAGTAGTAACTACGGGGGCGGTGAGACCCAGTACTTC. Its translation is CASSNYGGGETQYF.

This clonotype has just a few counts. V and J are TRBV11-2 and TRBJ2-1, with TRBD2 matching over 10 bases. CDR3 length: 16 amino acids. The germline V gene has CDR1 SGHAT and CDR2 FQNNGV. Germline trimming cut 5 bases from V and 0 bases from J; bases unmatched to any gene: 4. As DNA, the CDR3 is TGTGCCAGCAGCCTGGGACTAGCGATCTCCTACAATGAGCAGTTCTTC. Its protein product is CASSLGLAISYNEQFF.

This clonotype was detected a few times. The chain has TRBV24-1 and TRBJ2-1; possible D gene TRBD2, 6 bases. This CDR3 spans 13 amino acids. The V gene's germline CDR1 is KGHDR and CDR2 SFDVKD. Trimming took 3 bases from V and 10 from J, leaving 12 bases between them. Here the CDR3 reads CATSDADGGEQFF. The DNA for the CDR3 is TGTGCCACCAGTGATGCCGATGGGGGGGAGCAGTTCTTC.

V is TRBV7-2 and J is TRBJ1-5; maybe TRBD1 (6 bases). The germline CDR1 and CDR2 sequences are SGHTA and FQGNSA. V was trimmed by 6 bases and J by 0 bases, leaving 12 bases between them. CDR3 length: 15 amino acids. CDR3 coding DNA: TGTGCCAGCAGTTGGGGGCAGTATAGCAATCAGCCCCAGCATTTT. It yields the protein CASSWGQYSNQPQHF.